This T cell receptor beta chain came from a study of T cells expressing NK-cell markers. Study-level information: One of the eight sequenced donors was seronegative, whereas the other seven were HCMV-seropositive. General study points: Expanded NKG2C+ T cell clones had unclear HCMV specificity.

This CDR3 has 16 residues. The germline V gene has CDR1 KGHSH and CDR2 LQKENI. Synthesis of TCR beta cDNA relied on 5'RACE template switching carrying UMIs. TCRdb reprocessed the 5' RACE reads; each CDR3 protein has one entry and no DNA is given. Recorded here are about 380,000 distinct CDR3 sequences; the top ten clones represent 4% to 6.5%. On this clonotype: Its antigen is undetermined.

Sequencing used blood T cells: a sorted CD56 or NKG2C T cell subset, CD4+ or CD8+ T cells, or bulk PBMC T cells (not recorded which). The receptor comes from a man aged 18 to 69 in good health. This sequence joins TRBV18 and TRBJ2-4; TCRdb reports TRBD1, a call that lacks DNA to check it against. The CDR3 sequence is CASSRQGNGGKNIQYF.